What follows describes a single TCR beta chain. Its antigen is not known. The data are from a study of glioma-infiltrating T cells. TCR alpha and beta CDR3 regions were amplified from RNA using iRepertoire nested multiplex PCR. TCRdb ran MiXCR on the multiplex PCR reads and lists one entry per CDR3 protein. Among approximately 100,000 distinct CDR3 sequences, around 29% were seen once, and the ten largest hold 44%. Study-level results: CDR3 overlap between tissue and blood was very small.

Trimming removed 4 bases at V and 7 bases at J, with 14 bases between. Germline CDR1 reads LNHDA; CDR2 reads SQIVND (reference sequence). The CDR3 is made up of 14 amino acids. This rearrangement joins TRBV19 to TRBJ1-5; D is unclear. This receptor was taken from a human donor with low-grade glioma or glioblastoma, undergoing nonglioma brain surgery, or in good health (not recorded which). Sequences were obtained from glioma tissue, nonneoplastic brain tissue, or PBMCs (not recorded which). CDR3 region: CASSTPEGRQPQHF. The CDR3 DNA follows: TGTGCCAGTAGTACCCCAGAGGGCAGACAGCCCCAGCATTTT. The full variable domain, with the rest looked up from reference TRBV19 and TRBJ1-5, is DGGITQSPKYLFRKEGQNVTLSCEQNLNHDAMYWYRQDPGQGLRLIYYSQIVNDFQKGDIAEGYSVSREKKESFPLTVTSAQKNPTAFYLCASSTPEGRQPQHFGDGTRLSIL.